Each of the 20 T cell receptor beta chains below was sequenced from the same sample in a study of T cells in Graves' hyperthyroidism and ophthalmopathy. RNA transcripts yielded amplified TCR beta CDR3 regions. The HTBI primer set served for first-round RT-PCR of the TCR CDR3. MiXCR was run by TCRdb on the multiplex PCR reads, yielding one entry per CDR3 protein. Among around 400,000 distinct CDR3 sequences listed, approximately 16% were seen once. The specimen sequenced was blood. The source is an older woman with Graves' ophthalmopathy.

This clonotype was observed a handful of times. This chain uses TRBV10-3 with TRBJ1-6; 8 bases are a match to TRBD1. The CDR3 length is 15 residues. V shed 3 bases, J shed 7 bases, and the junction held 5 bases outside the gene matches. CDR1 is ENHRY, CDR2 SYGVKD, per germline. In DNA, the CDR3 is TGTGCCATCAGTGAACGACAGGGGACGAATTCACCCCTCCACTTT. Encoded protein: CAISERQGTNSPLHF.

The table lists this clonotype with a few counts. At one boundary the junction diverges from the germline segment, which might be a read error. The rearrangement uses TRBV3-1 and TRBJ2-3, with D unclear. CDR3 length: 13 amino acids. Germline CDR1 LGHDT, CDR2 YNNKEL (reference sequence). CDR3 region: CAGSQSPPDTQYF. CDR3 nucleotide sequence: TGTGCCGGCAGCCAATCGCCTCCAGATACGCAGTATTTT.

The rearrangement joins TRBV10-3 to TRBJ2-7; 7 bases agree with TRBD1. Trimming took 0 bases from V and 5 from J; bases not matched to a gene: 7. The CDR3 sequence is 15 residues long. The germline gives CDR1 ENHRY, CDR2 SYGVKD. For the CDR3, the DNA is TGTGCCATCAGTGAGTCCGCAGGGGGTAGCGACGAGCAGTACTTC. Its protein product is CAISESAGGSDEQYF.

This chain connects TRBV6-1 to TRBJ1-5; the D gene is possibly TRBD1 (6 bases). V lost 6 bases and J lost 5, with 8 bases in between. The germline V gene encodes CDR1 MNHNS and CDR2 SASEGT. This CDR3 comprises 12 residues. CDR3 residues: CASRSGDQPQHF. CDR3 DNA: TGTGCCAGCAGGTCAGGGGATCAGCCCCAGCATTTT.

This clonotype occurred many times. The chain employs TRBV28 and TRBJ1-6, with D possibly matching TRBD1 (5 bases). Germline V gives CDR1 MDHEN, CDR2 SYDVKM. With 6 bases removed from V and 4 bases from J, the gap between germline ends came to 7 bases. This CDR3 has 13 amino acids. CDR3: CASSRQYNSPLHF. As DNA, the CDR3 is TGTGCCAGCAGCCGACAGTATAATTCACCCCTCCACTTT.

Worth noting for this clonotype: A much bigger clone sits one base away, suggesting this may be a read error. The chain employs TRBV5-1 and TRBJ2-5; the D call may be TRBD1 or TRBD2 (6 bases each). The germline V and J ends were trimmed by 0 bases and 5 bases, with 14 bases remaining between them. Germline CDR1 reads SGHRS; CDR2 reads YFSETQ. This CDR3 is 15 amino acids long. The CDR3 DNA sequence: TGCGCCAGCAGCTTGGAAGGGGGGCCTCGGGAGACCCAGTACTTC. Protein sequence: CASSLEGGPRETQYF.

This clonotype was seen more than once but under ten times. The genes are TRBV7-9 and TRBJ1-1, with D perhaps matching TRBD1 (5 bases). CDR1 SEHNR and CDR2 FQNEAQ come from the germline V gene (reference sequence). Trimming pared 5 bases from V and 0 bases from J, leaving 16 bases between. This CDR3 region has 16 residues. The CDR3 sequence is CASSERGRHMNTEAFF. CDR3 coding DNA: TGTGCCAGCAGCGAAAGGGGCAGACACATGAACACTGAAGCTTTCTTT.

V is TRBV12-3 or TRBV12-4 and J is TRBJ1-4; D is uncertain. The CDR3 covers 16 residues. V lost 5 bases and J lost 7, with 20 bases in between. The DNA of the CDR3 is TGTGCCAGCAGTCCCGCTCGGGGAGGCCGGGGTGAAAAACTGTTTTTT. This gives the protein CASSPARGGRGEKLFF.

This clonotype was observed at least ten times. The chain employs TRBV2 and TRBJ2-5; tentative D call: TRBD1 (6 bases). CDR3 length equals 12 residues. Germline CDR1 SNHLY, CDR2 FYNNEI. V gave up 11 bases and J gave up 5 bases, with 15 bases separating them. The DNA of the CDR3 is TGTGCCGGGCACAGGGATATGGAGACCCAGTACTTC. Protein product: CAGHRDMETQYF.

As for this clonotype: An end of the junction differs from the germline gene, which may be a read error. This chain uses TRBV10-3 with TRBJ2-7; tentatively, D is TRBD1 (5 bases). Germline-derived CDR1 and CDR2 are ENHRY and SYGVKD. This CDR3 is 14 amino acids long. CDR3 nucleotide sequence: TGTGCCATCAGTGAGCTGGACAACTCCTACGAGCGGTACTTC. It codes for CAISELDNSYERYF.

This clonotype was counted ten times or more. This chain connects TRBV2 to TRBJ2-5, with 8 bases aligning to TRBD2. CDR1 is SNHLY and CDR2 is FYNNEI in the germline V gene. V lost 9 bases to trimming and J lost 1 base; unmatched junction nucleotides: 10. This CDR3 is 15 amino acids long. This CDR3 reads CASSRAGEGQETQYF. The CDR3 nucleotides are TGTGCCAGTTCACGAGCGGGAGAGGGCCAAGAGACCCAGTACTTC.

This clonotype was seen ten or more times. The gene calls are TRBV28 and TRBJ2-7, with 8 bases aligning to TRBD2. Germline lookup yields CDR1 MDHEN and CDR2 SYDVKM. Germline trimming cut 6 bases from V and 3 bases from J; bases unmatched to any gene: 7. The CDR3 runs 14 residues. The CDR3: CASSSRRGVYEQYF. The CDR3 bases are TGTGCCAGCAGCTCGCGGCGGGGGGTCTACGAGCAGTACTTC.

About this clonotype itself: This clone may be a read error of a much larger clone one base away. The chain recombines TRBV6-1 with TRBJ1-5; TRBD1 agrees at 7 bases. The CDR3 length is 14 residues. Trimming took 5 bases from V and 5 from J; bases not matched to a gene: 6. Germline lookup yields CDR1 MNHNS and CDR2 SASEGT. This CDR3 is CASSIHRGDQPQHF. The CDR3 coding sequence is TGTGCCAGCAGTATCCACAGGGGCGATCAGCCCCAGCATTTT.

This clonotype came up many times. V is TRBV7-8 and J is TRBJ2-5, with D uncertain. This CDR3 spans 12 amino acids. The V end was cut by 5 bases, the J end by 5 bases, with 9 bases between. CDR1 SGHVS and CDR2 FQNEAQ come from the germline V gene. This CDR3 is CASSRSRETQYF. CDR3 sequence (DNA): TGTGCCAGCAGCCGCAGTAGGGAGACCCAGTACTTC.

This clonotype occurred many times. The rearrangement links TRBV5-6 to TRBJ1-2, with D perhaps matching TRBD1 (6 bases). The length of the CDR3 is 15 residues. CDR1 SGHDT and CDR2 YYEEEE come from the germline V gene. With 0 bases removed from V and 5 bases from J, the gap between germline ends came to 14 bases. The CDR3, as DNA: TGTGCCAGCAGCTTGGCCCCAGACAGGATATATGGCTACACCTTC. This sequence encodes CASSLAPDRIYGYTF.

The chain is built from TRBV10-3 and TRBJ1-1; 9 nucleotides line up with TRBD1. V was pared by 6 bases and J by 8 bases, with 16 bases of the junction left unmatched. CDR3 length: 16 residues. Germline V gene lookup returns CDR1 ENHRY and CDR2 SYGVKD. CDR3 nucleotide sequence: TGTGCCATCAGGCCCAGGACAGGGGTAAGGGAACAAGAAGCTTTCTTT. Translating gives CAIRPRTGVREQEAFF.

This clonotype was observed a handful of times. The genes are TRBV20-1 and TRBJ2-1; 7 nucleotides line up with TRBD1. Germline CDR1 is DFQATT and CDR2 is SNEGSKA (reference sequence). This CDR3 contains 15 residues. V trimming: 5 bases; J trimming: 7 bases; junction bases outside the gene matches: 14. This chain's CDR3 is CSASNVMTGPNEQFF. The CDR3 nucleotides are TGCAGTGCTTCCAACGTTATGACAGGGCCAAATGAGCAGTTCTTC.

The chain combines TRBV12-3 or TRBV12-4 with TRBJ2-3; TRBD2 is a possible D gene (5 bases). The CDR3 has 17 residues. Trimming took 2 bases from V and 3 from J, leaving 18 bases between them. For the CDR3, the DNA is TGTGCCAGCAGTTTATACCGCCCCGGGGTGGTGACAGATACGCAGTATTTT. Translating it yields CASSLYRPGVVTDTQYF.

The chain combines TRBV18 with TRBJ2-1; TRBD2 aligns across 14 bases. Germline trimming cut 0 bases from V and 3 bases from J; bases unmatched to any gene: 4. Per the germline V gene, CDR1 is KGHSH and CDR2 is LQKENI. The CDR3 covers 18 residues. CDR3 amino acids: CASSPPGLAGDFYNEQFF. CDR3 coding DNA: TGTGCCAGCTCACCACCGGGACTAGCGGGAGATTTCTACAATGAGCAGTTCTTC.

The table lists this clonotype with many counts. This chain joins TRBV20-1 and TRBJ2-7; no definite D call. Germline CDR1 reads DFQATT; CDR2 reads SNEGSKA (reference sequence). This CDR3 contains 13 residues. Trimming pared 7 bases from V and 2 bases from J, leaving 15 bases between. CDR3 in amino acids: CSVESSRAYEQYF. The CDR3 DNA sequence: TGCAGTGTAGAGAGTAGCCGCGCCTACGAGCAGTACTTC.